One T cell receptor beta chain is described in this entry. The data originate from a study of T cells in Graves' hyperthyroidism and ophthalmopathy. The investigators amplified TCR beta CDR3 regions from RNA transcripts. TCR CDR3 regions were first amplified by RT-PCR with HTBI primers. Each CDR3 protein gets one entry after TCRdb re-called the multiplex PCR reads with MiXCR. The sample yields 500,000 to 650,000 distinct CDR3 sequences, approximately 17% seen once. Trimming cost V 0 bases and J 2 bases, with 10 bases left between them. The CDR3 covers 15 residues. The germline CDR1 and CDR2 sequences are MGHRA and YSYEKL.

The chain has TRBV4-1 and TRBJ1-2, with a tentative D call TRBD1 (6 bases). The sample was blood. The sequence was collected from a woman under 30 with Graves' ophthalmopathy. CDR3 sequence reads: CASSQEDSLNYGYTF. CDR3 bases: TGCGCCAGCAGCCAAGAGGACAGTTTGAACTATGGCTACACCTTC.